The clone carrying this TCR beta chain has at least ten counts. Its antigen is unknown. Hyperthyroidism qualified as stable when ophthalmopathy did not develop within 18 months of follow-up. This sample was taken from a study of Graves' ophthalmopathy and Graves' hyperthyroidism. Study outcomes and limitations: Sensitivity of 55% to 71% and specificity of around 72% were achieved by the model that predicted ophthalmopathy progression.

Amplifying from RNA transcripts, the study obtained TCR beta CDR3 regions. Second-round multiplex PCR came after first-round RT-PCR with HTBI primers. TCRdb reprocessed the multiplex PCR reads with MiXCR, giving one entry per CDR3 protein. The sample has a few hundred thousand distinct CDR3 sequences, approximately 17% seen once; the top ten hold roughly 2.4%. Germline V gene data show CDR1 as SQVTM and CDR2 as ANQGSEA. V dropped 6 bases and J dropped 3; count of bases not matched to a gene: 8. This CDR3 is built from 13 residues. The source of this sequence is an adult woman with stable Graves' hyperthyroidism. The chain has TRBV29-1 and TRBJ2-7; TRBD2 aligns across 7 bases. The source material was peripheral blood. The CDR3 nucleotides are TGCAGCGTCCCTGGGACTAACCTCTACGAGCAGTACTTC. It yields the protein CSVPGTNLYEQYF.